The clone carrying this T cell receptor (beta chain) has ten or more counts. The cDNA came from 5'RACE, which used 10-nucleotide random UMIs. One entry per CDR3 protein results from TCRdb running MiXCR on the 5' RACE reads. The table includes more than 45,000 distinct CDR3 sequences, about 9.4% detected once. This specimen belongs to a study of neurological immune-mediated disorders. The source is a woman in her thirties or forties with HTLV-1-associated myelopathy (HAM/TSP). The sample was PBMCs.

CDR3: CASSRVGSSGNTIYF. The CDR3 nucleotides are TGTGCCAGCAGCCGAGTGGGCAGCTCTGGAAACACCATATATTTT. The gene calls are TRBV7-2 and TRBJ1-3; D unclear. The CDR3 loop spans 15 amino acids. Trimming removed 5 bases at V and 0 bases at J, with 11 bases between. Germline CDR1 is SGHTA and CDR2 is FQGNSA.